One T cell receptor beta chain is described in this entry. This clone was picked up a small number of times. Its antigen target is currently unknown. The sample holds no much larger clone one base away, and base qualities are not on file. Receptors were amplified or captured by the immunoSEQ multiplex PCR assay. TCRdb obtained this table from immuneACCESS and retained in-frame rearrangements with V and J assigned. These tables miss some clones; where compared with another copy, unresolved V genes account for less than half of the shortfall, and the remainder is unexplained. Present in this sample are 15,000 to 19,000 clones, over 80% of which were seen just once. The ten largest clones add up to more than 9% of the sample. This sample was included in a study of control samples from healthy donors and cancer patients (dated by TCRdb to the early 2020s). The CDR3 numbers 15 residues from cysteine through phenylalanine. The kept DNA is CDR3 alone, 45 bases in frame from the first base. Per the germline V gene, MNHEY is the CDR1 and SVGEGT is the CDR2. Deletion took 5 bases off V and 4 bases off J, with a span of 16 bases between the germline ends.

The clonotype originates from a woman in her 70s with colorectal cancer. Sequenced sample: PBMCs. The rearranged segments are TRBV6-2 or TRBV6-3 and TRBJ2-3; perhaps TRBD2 is the D gene, with 6 bases matching. DNA sequence: TGTGCCAGCAGTGACCTTGGGCGGGACTCAGATACGCAGTATTTT. The translation is CASSDLGRDSDTQYF.